This is a list of T cell receptor beta chains from one sample in a study of CD8 T cells in ankylosing spondylitis. TCRdb analysed the 5' RACE reads with MiXCR anew, one entry per CDR3 protein. In the table there are about 420,000 distinct CDR3 sequences, 20% to 25% of which are singletons. Sample: blood, either unsorted or a sorted T cell fraction (not recorded which). The receptors come from a male donor with ankylosing spondylitis. CDR3s include the opening cysteine and the closing phenylalanine or tryptophan. A D gene is named only where the DNA matches it firmly. Only some rows state a clone size, as once, few, many or a class for expanded clones.

>TRBV3-1|few|TRBD2|TRBJ2-1
CASSQVTSGSYNEQFF
TGTGCCAGCAGCCAGGTGACTAGCGGGAGTTATAATGAGCAGTTCTTC
>TRBV20-1|NA|NA|TRBJ2-3
CSARQGTGTDTQYF
TGCAGTGCTAGACAGGGGACGGGGACAGATACGCAGTATTTT
>TRBV9|NA|NA|TRBJ1-6
CASSVGPGFNSPLHF
TGTGCCAGCAGCGTAGGGCCGGGGTTTAATTCACCCCTCCACTTT
>TRBV6-2/TRBV6-3|many|TRBD2|TRBJ2-2
CASSYQKGLANTGELFF
TGTGCCAGCAGTTACCAAAAGGGACTAGCGAACACCGGGGAGCTGTTTTTT
>TRBV6-5|NA|TRBD2|TRBJ2-1
CASSYRLAARFNEQFF
TGTGCCAGCAGTTACCGACTAGCGGCCCGGTTCAATGAGCAGTTCTTC
>TRBV5-1|few|NA|TRBJ2-1
CASSVRDTSSYNEQFF
TGCGCCAGCAGCGTCCGGGACACAAGCTCCTACAATGAGCAGTTCTTC
>TRBV5-1|many|TRBD2|TRBJ2-1
CASSFGTTYNEQFF
TGCGCCAGCAGCTTCGGGACTACTTACAATGAGCAGTTCTTC
>TRBV7-2|NA|NA|TRBJ2-7
CASSSAANGVYEQYF
TGTGCCAGCAGCTCTGCCGCGAACGGGGTCTACGAGCAGTACTTC
>TRBV27|NA|NA|TRBJ2-7
CASNPTPRGTPYEQYF
TGTGCCAGCAATCCCACACCTCGGGGTACCCCCTACGAGCAGTACTTC
>TRBV12-3/TRBV12-4|few|TRBD1|TRBJ2-2
CASRVQGAGELFF
TGTGCCAGCAGGGTACAGGGGGCCGGGGAGCTGTTTTTT
>TRBV14|NA|NA|TRBJ1-2
CASRNSLGYGYTF
TGTGCCAGCAGGAACAGCTTGGGGTATGGCTACACCTTC
>TRBV7-9|NA|TRBD1|TRBJ1-4
CASSPQGAENEKLFF
TGTGCCAGCAGTCCACAGGGGGCAGAAAATGAAAAACTGTTTTTT
>TRBV7-2|NA|NA|TRBJ2-7
CASSFDWLASEQYF
TGTGCCAGCAGCTTCGACTGGCTAGCATCCGAGCAGTACTTC
>TRBV2|NA|TRBD1|TRBJ1-5
CASSAGTGLNQPQHF
TGTGCCAGCAGCGCCGGGACAGGACTTAATCAGCCCCAGCATTTT
>TRBV18|few|NA|TRBJ1-4
CASSPSGQANEKLFF
TGTGCCAGCTCACCATCGGGACAAGCCAATGAAAAACTGTTTTTT
>TRBV12-3/TRBV12-4|NA|TRBD2|TRBJ2-3
CASTGGTSGTRRTDTQYF
TGTGCCAGCACCGGCGGGACTAGCGGGACGAGGCGCACAGATACGCAGTATTTT
>TRBV5-1|NA|NA|TRBJ1-5
CASSRDGSQPQHF
TGCGCCAGCAGCCGGGACGGATCACAGCCCCAGCATTTT
>TRBV29-1|once|NA|TRBJ2-1
CSVRGHVENEQFF
TGCAGCGTGAGGGGACACGTGGAAAATGAGCAGTTCTTC
>TRBV18|few|NA|TRBJ2-1
CASSPIPGSGYYNEQFF
TGTGCCAGCTCACCAATACCCGGGTCGGGTTACTACAATGAGCAGTTCTTC
>TRBV5-1|NA|TRBD2|TRBJ2-2
CASSQRLAGDTGELFF
TGCGCCAGCAGCCAACGACTAGCGGGAGACACCGGGGAGCTGTTTTTT
>TRBV4-1|NA|TRBD2|TRBJ2-5
CASSQWWTSEETQYF
TGCGCCAGCAGCCAGTGGTGGACTAGCGAAGAGACCCAGTACTTC
>TRBV29-1|many|NA|TRBJ2-7
CSVLGTYEQYF
TGCAGCGTTTTGGGGACCTACGAGCAGTACTTC
>TRBV29-1|NA|NA|TRBJ2-1
CSVAAMWRYNEQFF
TGCAGCGTTGCTGCGATGTGGAGGTACAATGAGCAGTTCTTC
>TRBV20-1|few|TRBD1|TRBJ1-6
CSARAGTGPNSPLHF
TGCAGTGCTAGAGCCGGGACAGGGCCTAATTCACCCCTCCACTTT
>TRBV9|few|NA|TRBJ2-7
CASSVGHRAGGEQYF
TGTGCCAGCAGCGTAGGGCACAGGGCTGGGGGAGAGCAGTACTTC
>TRBV5-1|many|NA|TRBJ1-1
CASSTGRNTEAFF
TGTGCCAGCAGTACCGGACGGAACACTGAAGCTTTCTTT
>TRBV10-3|few|TRBD1|TRBJ2-2
CATGVGTDTGELFF
TGTGCCACCGGCGTCGGGACAGACACCGGGGAGCTGTTTTTT
>TRBV5-1|few|NA|TRBJ1-2
CASSLEARGYGYTF
TGCGCCAGCAGCTTGGAGGCCAGGGGCTATGGCTACACCTTC
>TRBV11-2|many|NA|TRBJ1-1
CASSSSVGGNTEAFF
TGTGCCAGCAGCTCGTCGGTAGGGGGGAACACTGAAGCTTTCTTT
>TRBV6-1|NA|NA|TRBJ2-1
CASSRDVLYNEQFF
TGTGCCAGCAGTCGTGACGTACTCTACAATGAGCAGTTCTTC
>TRBV28|NA|NA|TRBJ1-5
CAGRRDSNQPQHF
TGTGCCGGTAGAAGGGATAGCAATCAGCCCCAGCATTTT
>TRBV10-3|many|NA|TRBJ2-1
CAISLNGDEQFF
TGTGCCATCAGTCTTAACGGCGATGAGCAGTTCTTC
>TRBV20-1|NA|TRBD1|TRBJ1-1
CSARDPEGLTGYFYTEAFF
TGCAGTGCTAGAGACCCGGAAGGCTTGACAGGGTATTTTTACACTGAAGCTTTCTTT
>TRBV13|NA|NA|TRBJ2-5
CASSLLGTVQETQYF
TGTGCCAGCAGCTTACTGGGGACGGTACAAGAGACCCAGTACTTC
>TRBV28|few|NA|TRBJ2-7
CASVYRTAHEQYF
TGTGCCTCAGTTTATAGGACAGCCCACGAGCAGTACTTC
>TRBV4-2|NA|TRBD2|TRBJ2-4
CASSQVSGTSGRVAKNIQYF
TGTGCCAGCAGCCAAGTATCCGGGACTAGCGGGAGGGTAGCCAAAAACATTCAGTACTTC
>TRBV7-8|NA|NA|TRBJ2-1
CATRSAGSYNEQFF
TGTGCCACCCGCTCGGCGGGATCTTACAATGAGCAGTTCTTC
>TRBV7-2|NA|NA|TRBJ2-3
CASSLGAAGSGTDTQYF
TGTGCCAGCAGCTTAGGGGCGGCGGGATCGGGCACAGATACGCAGTATTTT
>TRBV7-3|NA|TRBD2|TRBJ2-2
CASSWGLAGVRTGELFF
TGTGCCAGCAGCTGGGGACTAGCGGGAGTGCGGACCGGGGAGCTGTTTTTT
>TRBV20-1|NA|NA|TRBJ1-4
CSARVLGQNEKLFF
TGCAGTGCTAGAGTCTTAGGACAGAATGAAAAACTGTTTTTT
>TRBV28|NA|NA|TRBJ2-7
CASSPPAREQYF
TGTGCCAGCAGTCCCCCAGCAAGGGAGCAGTACTTC
>TRBV20-1|few|NA|TRBJ1-1
CSARFYRAEAFF
TGCAGTGCTAGGTTTTACCGGGCTGAAGCTTTCTTT
>TRBV29-1|few|TRBD2|TRBJ2-1
CSVVAGGPYNEQFF
TGCAGCGTTGTTGCGGGAGGGCCCTACAATGAGCAGTTCTTC
>TRBV7-9|NA|NA|TRBJ2-5
CASSLVFETETQYF
TGTGCCAGCAGCTTAGTCTTCGAAACGGAGACCCAGTACTTC
>TRBV7-2|NA|TRBD1|TRBJ1-2
CASSLVGGGGYTF
TGTGCCAGCAGCTTAGTAGGGGGCGGTGGCTACACCTTC
>TRBV11-2|NA|NA|TRBJ2-1
CASSRYPRGGQGEQFF
TGTGCCAGCAGCCGATACCCACGGGGAGGCCAGGGTGAGCAGTTCTTC
>TRBV7-8|few|NA|TRBJ1-5
CASRGNSNQPQHF
TGTGCCAGCAGGGGAAATAGCAATCAGCCCCAGCATTTT